One T cell receptor beta chain is described in this entry. No antigen is known for it. The data derive from a study of T-cell memory formation after mild COVID-19. Study-level background: TCR clusters were mostly confined to one donor each.

Constant-segment primers were used for 5'RACE, and the resulting TCR alpha and TCR beta cDNA libraries carried sample barcodes and UMIs. TCRdb reprocessed the 5' RACE reads with MiXCR, giving one entry per CDR3 protein. The sample has 150,000 to 200,000 distinct CDR3 sequences; about a fifth are singletons. The CDR3 runs 14 residues. Trimming pared 0 bases from V and 8 bases from J, leaving 10 bases between. Germline V gene sequence: CDR1 KGHDR, CDR2 SFDVKD. Overall study findings and caveats: Among contracting clones, CD4+ were mainly CM/EM and CD8+ enriched in EMRA. Cross-reactive memory appears to have joined, as suggested by some responding clones showing up in pre-infection memory.

The gene calls are TRBV24-1 and TRBJ1-5, with unresolved D. Source material: PBMCs or a T cell subset sorted from them (not recorded which). This TCR was sampled from an adult woman who had mild COVID-19 (a few samples of this study predate the infection). Cell type and time point are not known. The CDR3 sequence is CATSDLETWEPQHF. The CDR3 DNA reads as TGTGCCACCAGTGATTTGGAAACTTGGGAGCCCCAGCATTTT.